The 24 T cell receptor beta chains presented below share a single source sample, sequenced in a study of T cell responses to AZD1222 COVID-19 vaccine (dated by TCRdb to the early 2020s). The label giving this sample's time point can be read as: about 28 days (+/-7) after the second vaccine dose. Receptor libraries were prepared by the immunoSEQ multiplex PCR assay. TCRdb took over this immuneACCESS table, retaining in-frame rearrangements with V and J assigned. Such tables are incomplete; in checked studies, under half of the missing clones stem from an unresolved V gene, and the remainder is unexplained. This sample gives around 100,000 clones in total; about 90% of them show up just once. Less than 2.5% of the sample is in the top ten clones. Sample: peripheral blood, taken 28 days after the second AZD1222 dose. The source of these receptors is an adult who received the AZD1222 COVID-19 vaccine.

This clone was seen just once. V and J are TRBV15 and TRBJ1-2; 7 bases align to TRBD1. This CDR3 region has 16 residues. The germline V gene encodes CDR1 LNHNV and CDR2 YYDKDF (reference sequence). V was pared by 2 bases and J by 5 bases, with 11 bases of the junction left unmatched. In DNA, the CDR3 is TGTGCCACCAGCAGAAGCGCGGAGGGGGCTAGGTATGGCTACACCTTC. Protein product: CATSRSAEGARYGYTF.

The chain joins TRBV15 to TRBJ2-1; TRBD1 matches 9 bases. Germline loops: CDR1 LNHNV, CDR2 YYDKDF (reference sequence). Trimming took 3 bases from V and 16 from J; bases not matched to a gene: 7. This CDR3 has 12 amino acids. CDR3 sequence (DNA): TGTGCCACCAGCAGCTTGGACAGGGGAGAATTCTTC. Its protein is CATSSLDRGEFF.

J is TRBJ2-7 and V is TRBV12-3 or TRBV12-4, with D possibly called TRBD1 or TRBD2 (5 bases each). CDR3 length: 12 amino acids. The ends were cut back, 5 bases at V and 2 bases at J, with 7 bases in the middle. In DNA form, the CDR3 reads TGTGCCAGCAGTAAGGGACCCTACGAGCAGTACTTC. Translated, it gives CASSKGPYEQYF.

This clone was picked up one time. Different DNA sequences within this sample yield the same CDR3. This sequence joins TRBV7-3 and TRBJ2-3; 11 positions agree with TRBD2. Trimming at V came to 6 bases and at J to 3 bases, leaving 5 bases not matched to a gene. Germline V gives CDR1 SGHTA, CDR2 FQGTGA. The CDR3 is made up of 15 amino acids. This CDR3 reads CASSLLAGVTDTQYF. The CDR3 DNA reads TGTGCCAGCAGTTTACTAGCGGGAGTGACAGATACGCAGTATTTT.

The chain combines TRBV28 with TRBJ1-1; perhaps TRBD1 as D (5 bases). Per germline, CDR1 MDHEN and CDR2 SYDVKM. CDR3 size: 15 residues. V gave up 5 bases and J gave up 2 bases, with 15 bases separating them. The CDR3 here is CASSTFVGPNTEAFF. The CDR3 DNA follows: TGTGCCAGCAGTACTTTTGTGGGGCCCAACACTGAAGCTTTCTTT.

The J gene is TRBJ1-1, the V gene TRBV2; 8 bases map to TRBD1. The CDR3 consists of 15 residues. J lost 3 bases, V lost 1 base, and 4 bases had no gene match. From germline, CDR1 is SNHLY and CDR2 FYNNEI. The chain's CDR3 is CASSEGWGQDTEAFF. For the CDR3, the DNA is TGTGCCAGCAGTGAAGGTTGGGGACAGGACACTGAAGCTTTCTTT.

The V call is TRBV7-8, the J call TRBJ1-2, with D possibly being TRBD1 (6 bases). The V gene lost 2 bases and the J gene lost 4 bases, with 14 bases spanning the gap. This CDR3 has 15 residues. CDR1 SGHVS and CDR2 FQNEAQ come from the germline V gene. The CDR3 here is CASSLRGRGTYGYTF. The CDR3 DNA follows: TGTGCCAGCAGCTTACGAGGCAGGGGAACCTATGGCTACACCTTC.

This chain links TRBV13 with TRBJ1-3, with unresolved D. The ends were cut back, 0 bases at V and 4 bases at J, with 10 bases in the middle. The CDR3 spans 15 residues. Germline V CDR1 and CDR2: PRHDT, FYEKMQ (reference sequence). The CDR3 nucleotides read TGTGCCAGCAGCTTAGGCCCAGGCGCAGGAAACACCATATATTTT. Protein sequence: CASSLGPGAGNTIYF.

V is TRBV29-1 and J is TRBJ2-5; D is ambiguous. CDR1 is SQVTM, CDR2 ANQGSEA, per germline. V was cut by 0 bases and J by 2 bases, with 7 bases left in between. CDR3 length: 13 amino acids. The CDR3 DNA follows: TGCAGCGTTGAAGAGGGCAGGCAAGAGACCCAGTACTTC. This sequence encodes CSVEEGRQETQYF.

This clone was observed once. J is TRBJ1-5 and V is TRBV7-8, with 7 bases that match TRBD1. V was pared by 5 bases and J by 6 bases, with 4 bases of the junction left unmatched. Looked up from germline, CDR1 is SGHVS and CDR2 is FQNEAQ. The CDR3 covers 13 residues. CDR3 in amino acids: CASSGDRVQPQHF. CDR3 DNA sequence: TGTGCCAGCAGCGGAGACAGGGTTCAGCCCCAGCATTTT.

CDR3 bases: TGTGCCAGCAGCCCTGGGACAGACTCTGGAAACACCATATATTTT. Its translation: CASSPGTDSGNTIYF. V usage is TRBV7-6 and J usage is TRBJ1-3; 7 bases are shared with TRBD1. Trimming took 5 bases from V and 0 from J; bases not matched to a gene: 4. The germline gives CDR1 SGHVS, CDR2 FNYEAQ. There are 15 residues in the CDR3.

This chain uses TRBV30 with TRBJ1-2; D might be TRBD1 (6 bases). Germline values: CDR1 GTSNPN, CDR2 SVGIG (reference sequence). V was pared by 0 bases and J by 2 bases, with 13 bases between. The CDR3 covers 15 residues. This CDR3 is CAWSVVTGVNYGYTF. In DNA, the CDR3 is TGTGCCTGGAGTGTAGTGACAGGAGTAAACTATGGCTACACCTTC.

The genes are TRBV18 and TRBJ1-4; no reliable D call. Germline V gene data show CDR1 as KGHSH and CDR2 as LQKENI. V dropped 0 bases and J dropped 8 bases, with 16 bases sitting between them. The CDR3 totals 16 residues. As DNA, the CDR3 is TGTGCCAGCTCACCACCGAGCCCCGGAGTCGCGGAAAAACTGTTTTTT. Encoded protein: CASSPPSPGVAEKLFF.

This rearrangement joins TRBV2 to TRBJ2-3; 10 nucleotides align to TRBD1. The germline V gene has CDR1 SNHLY and CDR2 FYNNEI. V dropped 6 bases and J dropped 6; count of bases not matched to a gene: 9. The CDR3 sequence is 15 residues long. CDR3 amino acids: CASRLGQGGRDTQYF. The CDR3 DNA sequence: TGTGCCAGCAGACTCGGACAGGGGGGTCGGGATACGCAGTATTTT.

The chain couples TRBV6-5 to TRBJ2-1; unclear D gene. Germline assignment: CDR1 MNHEY and CDR2 SVGAGI. This CDR3 is built from 11 residues. Trimming removed 4 bases from V and 6 bases from J, with 4 bases in between. The CDR3 nucleotides read TGTGCCAGCAGTTCTCCCAATGAGCAGTTCTTC. Translated, it gives CASSSPNEQFF.

The rearrangement uses TRBV25-1 and TRBJ2-7; D possibly corresponds to TRBD2 (7 bases). Germline-derived CDR1 and CDR2 are MGHDK and SYGVNS. This CDR3 has 13 residues. V was pared by 10 bases and J by 0 bases, with 13 bases between. CDR3 DNA sequence: TGTGCCATAAGGGGGAGGGCCTCCTACGAGCAGTACTTC. Its protein is CAIRGRASYEQYF.

This rearrangement joins TRBV12-3 or TRBV12-4 to TRBJ2-1; D ambiguous. Trimming took 5 bases from V and 8 from J, leaving 10 bases between them. CDR3 size: 12 residues. This CDR3 reads CASSALVHEQFF. The CDR3 bases are TGTGCCAGCAGTGCCCTTGTCCATGAGCAGTTCTTC.

The rearrangement uses TRBV6-2 or TRBV6-3 and TRBJ2-7; 11 positions match TRBD2. Germline V gene data show CDR1 as MNHEY and CDR2 as SVGEGT. Unmatched junction bases numbered 7, after V lost 5 bases and J lost 4 bases. The CDR3 is 15 amino acids. CDR3 nucleotide sequence: TGTGCCAGCAGTAAGTTAGCGGGAGGGGCATACGAGCAGTACTTC. Protein sequence: CASSKLAGGAYEQYF.

This clone has just one count. This sequence joins TRBV6-5 and TRBJ2-7, with a weak D call TRBD1 (5 bases). Per germline, CDR1 MNHEY and CDR2 SVGAGI. Trimming took 10 bases from V and 3 from J, leaving 10 bases between them. The CDR3 runs to 11 residues. In nucleotides, the CDR3 is TGTGCCACAGACAGATACTACGAGCAGTACTTC. It translates to CATDRYYEQYF.

The chain has TRBV5-6 and TRBJ2-1, with 8 bases aligning to TRBD1. The CDR3 is made up of 15 amino acids. CDR1 is SGHDT, CDR2 YYEEEE, per germline. V shed 1 base, J shed 9 bases, and the junction held 9 bases outside the gene matches. In DNA form, the CDR3 reads TGTGCCAGCAGCTTGCCCAGGACAGGGAACGGTGAGCAGTTCTTC. This sequence encodes CASSLPRTGNGEQFF.

The chain employs TRBV15 and TRBJ1-4; D is unclear. This CDR3 is 11 amino acids long. CDR1 and CDR2 from the germline V gene are LNHNV and YYDKDF (reference sequence). V was clipped by 7 bases and J by 8 bases, with 8 bases between them. The CDR3 is CATMGREKLFF. CDR3 nucleotides: TGTGCCACCATGGGGAGGGAAAAACTGTTTTTT. Using reference TRBV15 and TRBJ1-4 for the parts outside the CDR3, the full variable domain is DAMVIQNPRYQVTQFGKPVTLSCSQTLNHNVMYWYQQKSSQAPKLLFHYYDKDFNNEADTPDNFQSRRPNTSFCFLDIRSPGLGDTAMYLCATMGREKLFFGSGTQLSVL.

This clone was recorded a few times. The chain employs TRBV6-5 and TRBJ2-7; 10 bases map to TRBD2. Per germline, CDR1 MNHEY and CDR2 SVGAGI. V lost 7 bases, J lost 0 bases, and 6 bases stayed unmatched. The CDR3 length is 15 residues. CDR3 in amino acids: CASTELAGSSYEQYF. The CDR3 bases are TGTGCCAGCACCGAACTAGCGGGGAGCTCCTACGAGCAGTACTTC.

The gene calls are TRBV2 and TRBJ2-7; no clear D gene. Germline-derived CDR1 and CDR2 are SNHLY and FYNNEI. V dropped 5 bases and J dropped 2 bases, with 13 bases sitting between them. The CDR3 is 14 residues long. The CDR3 bases are TGTGCCAGCAGTAGTACAGCATTCCCCTACGAGCAGTACTTC. This codes for CASSSTAFPYEQYF.

The J gene is TRBJ1-4, the V gene TRBV9; 9 bases are shared with TRBD1. From germline, CDR1 is SGDLS and CDR2 YYNGEE. The CDR3 has 16 residues. V was pared by 3 bases and J by 3 bases, with 6 bases of the junction left unmatched. The CDR3 spells CASSETGGASNEKLFF. The CDR3, as DNA: TGTGCCAGCAGCGAAACAGGGGGCGCATCTAATGAAAAACTGTTTTTT. Together with reference TRBV9 and TRBJ1-4, the CDR3 gives the full variable domain: DSGVTQTPKHLITATGQRVTLRCSPRSGDLSVYWYQQSLDQGLQFLIQYYNGEERAKGNILERFSAQQFPDLHSELNLSSLELGDSALYFCASSETGGASNEKLFFGSGTQLSVL.